This T cell receptor (beta chain) emerged from a study of blood T cell repertoires in COVID-19. Turning to the study itself: From the United States, Italy and Spain came samples of acute and convalescent COVID-19. The cDNA or gDNA used as material had been derived from T cells, B-cell-depleted T cells, or PBMCs.

Authors' analysis steps: Reference gene primer amplification in the assay estimated nucleated cell counts. Using immunoSEQ multiplex PCR, the repertoire was profiled, and TCRdb retains in-frame clones only, with some absent. The V and J calls and clone size come from that table; D and trimming were worked out from the DNA. Of about 42,000 clones detected, roughly 90% appear once; the ten largest clones hold around 19%. Per the germline V gene, CDR1 is SGHVS and CDR2 is FQNEAQ. The ends lost 8 bases at V and 2 bases at J; junction bases unmatched: 8. The CDR3 runs to 15 residues. This clone was counted between two and nine times. The sample holds other DNA sequences that translate to the same CDR3.

The chain uses TRBV7-8 and TRBJ2-2; 7 bases agree with TRBD2. The clonotype was recovered from a man between 65 and 80 years old with active COVID-19. The sequenced sample consisted of peripheral blood. The CDR3 nucleotides are TGTGCCAGCTCCCCTTGGGGGGGAAACACCGGGGAGCTGTTTTTT. Amino acids: CASSPWGGNTGELFF.